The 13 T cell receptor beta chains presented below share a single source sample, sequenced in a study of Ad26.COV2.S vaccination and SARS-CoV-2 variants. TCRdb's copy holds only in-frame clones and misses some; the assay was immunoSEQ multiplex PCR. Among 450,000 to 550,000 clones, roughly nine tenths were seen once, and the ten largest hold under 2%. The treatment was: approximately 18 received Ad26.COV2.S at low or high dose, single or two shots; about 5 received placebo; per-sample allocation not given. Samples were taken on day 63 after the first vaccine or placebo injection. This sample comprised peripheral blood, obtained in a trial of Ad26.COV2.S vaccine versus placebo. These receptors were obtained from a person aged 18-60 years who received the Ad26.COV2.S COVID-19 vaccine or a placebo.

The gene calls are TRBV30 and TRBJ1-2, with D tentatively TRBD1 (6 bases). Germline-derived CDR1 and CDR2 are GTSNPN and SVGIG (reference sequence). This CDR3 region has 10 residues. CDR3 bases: TGTGCTGTCAGGGGCACTGGCTACACCTTC. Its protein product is CAVRGTGYTF.

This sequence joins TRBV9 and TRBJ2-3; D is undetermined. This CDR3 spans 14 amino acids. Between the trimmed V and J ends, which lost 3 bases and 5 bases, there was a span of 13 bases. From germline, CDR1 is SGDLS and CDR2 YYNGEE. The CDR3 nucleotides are TGTGCCAGCAGCGCGCAACCCCAAAGAGATACGCAGTATTTT. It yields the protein CASSAQPQRDTQYF. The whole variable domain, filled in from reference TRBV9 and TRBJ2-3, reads DSGVTQTPKHLITATGQRVTLRCSPRSGDLSVYWYQQSLDQGLQFLIQYYNGEERAKGNILERFSAQQFPDLHSELNLSSLELGDSALYFCASSAQPQRDTQYFGPGTRLTVL.

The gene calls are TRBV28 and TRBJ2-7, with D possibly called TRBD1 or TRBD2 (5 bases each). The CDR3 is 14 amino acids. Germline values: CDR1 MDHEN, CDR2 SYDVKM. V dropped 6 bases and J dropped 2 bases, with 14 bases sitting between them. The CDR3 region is CASSPMGETYEQYF. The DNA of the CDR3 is TGTGCCAGCAGCCCTATGGGGGAGACCTACGAGCAGTACTTC.

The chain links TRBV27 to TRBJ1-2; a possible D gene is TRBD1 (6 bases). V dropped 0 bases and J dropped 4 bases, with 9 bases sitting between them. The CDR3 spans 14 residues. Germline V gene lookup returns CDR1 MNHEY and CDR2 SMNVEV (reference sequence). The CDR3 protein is CASSLSGQSYGYTF. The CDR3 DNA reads TGTGCCAGCAGTTTATCTGGACAGAGCTATGGCTACACCTTC.

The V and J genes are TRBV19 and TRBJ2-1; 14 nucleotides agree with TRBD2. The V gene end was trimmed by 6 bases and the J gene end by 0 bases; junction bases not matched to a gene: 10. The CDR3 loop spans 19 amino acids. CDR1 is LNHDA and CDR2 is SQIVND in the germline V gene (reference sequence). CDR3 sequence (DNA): TGTGCCAGTAGCGGACTAGCGGGAGGTCAACTAAGCTCCTACAATGAGCAGTTCTTC. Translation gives CASSGLAGGQLSSYNEQFF.

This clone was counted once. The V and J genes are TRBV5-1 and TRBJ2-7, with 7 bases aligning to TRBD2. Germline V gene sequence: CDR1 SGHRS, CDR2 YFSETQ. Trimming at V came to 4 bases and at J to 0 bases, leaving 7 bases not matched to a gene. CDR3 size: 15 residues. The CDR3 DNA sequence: TGCGCCAGCAGCCCAGCCAGCGGGGTCTCCTACGAGCAGTACTTC. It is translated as CASSPASGVSYEQYF. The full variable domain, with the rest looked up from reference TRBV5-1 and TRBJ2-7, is KAGVTQTPRYLIKTRGQQVTLSCSPISGHRSVSWYQQTPGQGLQFLFEYFSETQRNKGNFPGRFSGRQFSNSRSEMNVSTLELGDSALYLCASSPASGVSYEQYFGPGTRLTVT.

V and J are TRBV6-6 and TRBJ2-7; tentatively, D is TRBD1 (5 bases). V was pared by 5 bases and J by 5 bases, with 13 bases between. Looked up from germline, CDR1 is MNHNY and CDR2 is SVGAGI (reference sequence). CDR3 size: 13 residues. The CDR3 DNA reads TGTGCCAGCAGTCTTATGGGGCTCGACGAGCAGTACTTC. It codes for CASSLMGLDEQYF.

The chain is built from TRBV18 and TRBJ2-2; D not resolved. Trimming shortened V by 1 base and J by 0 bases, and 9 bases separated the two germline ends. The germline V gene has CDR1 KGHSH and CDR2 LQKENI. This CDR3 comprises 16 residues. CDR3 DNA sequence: TGTGCCAGCTCACCACGGGCCGACTCGAACACCGGGGAGCTGTTTTTT. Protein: CASSPRADSNTGELFF. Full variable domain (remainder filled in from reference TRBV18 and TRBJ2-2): NAGVMQNPRHLVRRRGQEARLRCSPMKGHSHVYWYRQLPEEGLKFMVYLQKENIIDESGMPKERFSAEFPKEGPSILRIQQVVRGDSAAYFCASSPRADSNTGELFFGEGSRLTVL.

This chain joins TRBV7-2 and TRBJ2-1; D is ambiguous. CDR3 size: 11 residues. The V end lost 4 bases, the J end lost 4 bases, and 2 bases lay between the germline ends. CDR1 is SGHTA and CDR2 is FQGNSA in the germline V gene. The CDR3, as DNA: TGTGCCAGCAGCTGGTACAATGAGCAGTTCTTC. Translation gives CASSWYNEQFF.

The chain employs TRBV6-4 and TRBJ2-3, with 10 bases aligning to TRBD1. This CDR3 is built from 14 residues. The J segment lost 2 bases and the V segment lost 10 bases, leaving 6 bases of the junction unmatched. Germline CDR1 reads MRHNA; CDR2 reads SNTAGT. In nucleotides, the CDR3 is TGTGCCACCCGGACAGGGGGTAACACAGATACGCAGTATTTT. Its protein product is CATRTGGNTDTQYF.

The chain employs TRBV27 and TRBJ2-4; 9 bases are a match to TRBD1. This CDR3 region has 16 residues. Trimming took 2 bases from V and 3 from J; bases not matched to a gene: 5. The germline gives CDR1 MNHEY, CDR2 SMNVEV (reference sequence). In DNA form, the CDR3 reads TGTGCCAGCAGTTTAAGGACAGGGGATCACAAAAACATTCAGTACTTC. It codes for CASSLRTGDHKNIQYF.

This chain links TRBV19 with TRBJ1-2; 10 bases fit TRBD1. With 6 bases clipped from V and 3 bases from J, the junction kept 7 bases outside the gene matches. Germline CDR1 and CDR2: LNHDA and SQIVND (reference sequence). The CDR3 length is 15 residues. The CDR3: CASSPRGQGDYGYTF. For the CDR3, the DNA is TGTGCCAGTAGCCCTCGTGGACAGGGGGACTATGGCTACACCTTC.

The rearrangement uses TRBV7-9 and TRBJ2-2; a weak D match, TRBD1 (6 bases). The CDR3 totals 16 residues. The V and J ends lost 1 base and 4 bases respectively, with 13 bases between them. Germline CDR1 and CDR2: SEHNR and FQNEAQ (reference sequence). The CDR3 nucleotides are TGTGCCAGCAGCTTAGGGACAGCTGACCGCACCGGGGAGCTGTTTTTT. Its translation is CASSLGTADRTGELFF. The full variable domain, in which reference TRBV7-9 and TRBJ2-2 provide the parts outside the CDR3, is DTGVSQNPRHKITKRGQNVTFRCDPISEHNRLYWYRQTLGQGPEFLTYFQNEAQLEKSRLLSDRFSAERPKGSFSTLEIQRTEQGDSAMYLCASSLGTADRTGELFFGEGSRLTVL.